What follows describes a single T cell receptor beta chain. No antigen is known for it. Together with a sample-barcoded 5' primer, a J-beta primer mix was included in a second PCR lasting 7 to 11 cycles. A single record per CDR3 protein comes from TCRdb applying MiXCR to the 5' RACE reads. The profile covers over 1,500,000 distinct CDR3 sequences, with approximately 40% appearing a single time and roughly 23% taken by the ten largest. This sample is part of a study of blood T cells in healthy people across ages. Study conclusions and caveats: As age increased, TCR beta diversity per million T cells fell in a roughly linear fashion. Samples with more naive T cells showed higher observed beta diversity.

The specimen was blood. The TCR was taken from a human donor in good health.

CDR3 nucleotide sequence: TGCAGTGCTAGGGTGAGGGGGGTCAGCAATCAGCCCCAGCATTTT. Translated: CSARVRGVSNQPQHF. V gene TRBV20-1 combines with J gene TRBJ1-5, with TRBD1 as a possible D gene (6 bases). CDR1 and CDR2 (germline): DFQATT, SNEGSKA (reference sequence). V was clipped by 3 bases and J by 1 base, with 13 bases between them. The CDR3 runs to 15 residues.